This T cell receptor (beta chain) emerged from a study of blood T cells in healthy people across ages. RNA extraction gave at least 5 micrograms of total RNA per sample. Using a J-beta primer mix together with a sample-barcoded 5' primer, a second PCR was run for 7 to 11 cycles. Via MiXCR, TCRdb re-called the 5' RACE reads, giving one row per CDR3 protein. This table holds about 1.6 million distinct CDR3 sequences, about 35% found once. Study conclusions and caveats: A strong correlation was seen between TCR beta diversity and naive T cell percentage. Because donor CMV status was unknown, expanded clonotype changes were possibly confounded.

About this clonotype itself: Its antigen is unknown.

The ends were cut back, 7 bases at V and 1 base at J, with 11 bases in the middle. CDR3 size: 14 residues. The chain employs TRBV12-3 or TRBV12-4 and TRBJ1-3; the D is unclear. What was sequenced was blood. The clonotype comes from a woman aged 25 to 45 in good health. The CDR3 sequence is CASIGRSSGNTIYF. CDR3 DNA: TGTGCCAGCATAGGCCGTAGTTCTGGAAACACCATATATTTT.